Sequencing of this TCR beta chain was carried out in a study of cytomegalovirus exposure and HLA in healthy donors (dated by TCRdb to about 2017). Regarding the complete study: A later analysis indicated that the roughly 130 validation repertoires were generated on the platform also employed for the approximately 700 repertoires of the first cohort. The aim of the study was to test whether cataloging public T cell receptors could identify signatures of past pathogen exposure. Besides the first cohort of around 670 subjects, a separate validation cohort made up of 90 to 150 different subjects was used. High-throughput TCR immunosequencing, statistical association of individual TCRs with disease status, and machine learning were combined to predict cytomegalovirus infection status. General conclusions and limits of the study: While some public TCRs were present in many individuals, most TCR sequences turned up only very rarely across donors. A later analysis had no HLA typing for the validation cohort, so co-occurrence there was scored across all 120 or so repertoires. The classifier was reported to diagnose cytomegalovirus status with high specificity and sensitivity in both the original cohort and the validation cohort. Of the cluster scores, around 95% were above 0 in a later analysis, which found that TCRs clustered in the first cohort also tended to co-occur in the 95 to 150 validation repertoires. The authors suggested that the approach could potentially be generalized to other disease states and immunological phenotypes. In vitro tests confirmed that a few of the cytomegalovirus-associated TCR beta chains recognize cytomegalovirus antigens. A total of about 180 TCR beta chains were listed by the study as associated with cytomegalovirus.

The method behind the library was the immunoSEQ multiplex PCR assay. The authors processed their data as follows. A statistical classification framework was built to diagnose cytomegalovirus status from the catalog of TCR beta chain sequences. TCRdb took this table from immuneACCESS and kept in-frame rearrangements with V and J called. Such tables lack part of the clones; where checked against another copy, unresolved V genes explain under half of the gap, and the rest is unexplained. The DNA was the basis for D and trimming; V, J and clone size are from that table. In this sample the table shows around 250,000 clones, around 90% of which occur a single time. More than 0.35% of the sample is taken by the ten largest. Including the terminal cysteine and phenylalanine, the CDR3 comprises 11 residues. CDR3 DNA only is kept here, 33 bases in frame from base 1. Taken from the germline V gene, the CDR1 and CDR2 loops are SNHLY and FYNNEI. Trimming costs V 7 bases and J 4 bases, and their ends lie 5 bases apart.

This clone was counted between two and nine times. Its cognate antigen has yet to be identified. It has no much larger one-base neighbor in the sample; base qualities were not kept. The donors were included in the validation cohort of approximately 120 subjects, a group kept apart from the roughly 610-subject first cohort. The sequence links TRBV2 to TRBJ1-5; the D gene remains uncertain. Input material: PBMCs. The TCR was taken from a woman between 18 and 29 years old in good health and CMV-seronegative. The CDR3 here reads CASMRNQPQHF. The DNA reads as follows: TGTGCCAGCATGCGGAATCAGCCCCAGCATTTT.